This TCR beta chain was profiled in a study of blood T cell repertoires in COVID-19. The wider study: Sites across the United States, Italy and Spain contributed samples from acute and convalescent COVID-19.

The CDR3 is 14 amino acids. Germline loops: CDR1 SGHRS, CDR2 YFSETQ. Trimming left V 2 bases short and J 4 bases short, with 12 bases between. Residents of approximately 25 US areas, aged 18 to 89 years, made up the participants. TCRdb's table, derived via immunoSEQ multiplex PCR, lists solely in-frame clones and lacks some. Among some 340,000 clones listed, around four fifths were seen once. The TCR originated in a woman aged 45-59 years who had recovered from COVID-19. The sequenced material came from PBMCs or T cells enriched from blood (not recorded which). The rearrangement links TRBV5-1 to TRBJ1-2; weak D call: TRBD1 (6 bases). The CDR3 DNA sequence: TGCGCCAGCAGCTTATCACAGGGAGTCTATGGCTACACCTTC. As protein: CASSLSQGVYGYTF.